This TCR beta chain was documented in a study of T-cell reconstitution after alpha-beta-depleted transplantation in children. Study-level findings and limits: Newly made T cells mostly supplied T-cell counts and diversity one year after transplant. Several hundred expanded graft clones reportedly supplied alpha-beta T cells about two months after transplant. Recipient T cells and thymic progenitors that survived were the source of the high TCRbeta diversity seen at day 60 in some patients.

V lost 3 bases to trimming and J lost 0 bases; unmatched junction nucleotides: 8. CDR3 length equals 16 residues. Germline V CDR1 and CDR2: DFQATT, SNEGSKA (reference sequence). Preparation of the TCRbeta library was carried out with unique molecular identifiers. TCRdb called the PCR reads again in MiXCR, with one record for every CDR3 protein. Counted here are 200,000 to 250,000 distinct CDR3 sequences, roughly a quarter occurring once; the ten biggest clones make up about 4.8%. This clonotype came up a few times. Its antigen is undetermined. Sequenced material: PBMCs, mostly from graft donor cells, taken 360 days after TCRalphabeta/CD19-depleted stem cell transplant. This sequence originates from a female patient between 2 and 15 years old who had a stem cell transplant for congenital amegakaryocytic thrombocytopenia, so the T cells may come from the graft donor. This chain joins TRBV20-1 and TRBJ2-3; TRBD2 matches at 8 bases. CDR3 in amino acids: CSASPPIAGSTDTQYF. CDR3 in DNA: TGCAGTGCTAGTCCCCCAATAGCGGGGAGCACAGATACGCAGTATTTT.